Following are 3 T cell receptor beta chains from one sample sequenced in a study of blood T cell repertoires in COVID-19 (dated by TCRdb to about 2020). The library was produced with the immunoSEQ multiplex PCR assay. In its TCRdb copy, this immuneACCESS table keeps in-frame sequences only and misses some clones. Where compared with another copy, unresolved V genes explain less than half of these, and the others have no known cause. For this sample there are some 120,000 clones; approximately 84% appear just once. The biggest ten clones account for 1.4% to 1.5% of the sample. The source material was peripheral blood. These receptors were obtained from a man aged 40-50 years with acute or convalescent COVID-19.

The chain links TRBV4-2 to TRBJ2-5, with D uncertain. Trimming removed 0 bases at V and 7 bases at J, with 12 bases between. The germline V gene encodes CDR1 LGHNA and CDR2 YNFKEQ. This CDR3 spans 14 amino acids. CDR3 sequence reads: CASSQDDGRVTQYF. CDR3 bases: TGTGCCAGCAGCCAAGATGATGGTCGAGTGACCCAGTACTTC.

CDR3 sequence reads: CASSPRGWGTDTQYF. CDR3 in DNA: TGTGCCAGCAGCCCCAGGGGGTGGGGGACAGATACGCAGTATTTT. The chain carries TRBV5-5 and TRBJ2-3, with 7 positions matching TRBD1. The germline gives CDR1 SGHKS, CDR2 YYEKEE (reference sequence). CDR3 length equals 15 residues. The ends lost 4 bases at V and 3 bases at J; junction bases unmatched: 8.

This clone showed up just a few times. The chain employs TRBV5-1 and TRBJ2-7, with D perhaps matching TRBD1 (6 bases). The CDR3 consists of 13 residues. CDR1 is SGHRS and CDR2 is YFSETQ in the germline V gene. V shed 0 bases and J shed 6 bases, with 10 bases lying between them. The CDR3 here is CASSLGQASEQYF. The DNA for the CDR3 is TGCGCCAGCAGCTTGGGACAGGCCAGCGAGCAGTACTTC.